This T cell receptor (beta chain) comes out of a study of T cell repertoires in cytomegalovirus infection (dated by TCRdb to about 2019). At the level of the whole study: The HLA type of each donor mattered for the analysis, because public TCR beta signatures pointed to carriage of CMV infection along with the matching HLA type.

General conclusions and limits of the study: In both this cohort and an independent cohort of approximately 350 donors, the cumulative frequency of public TCR beta family members distinguished carriers of CMV infection plus the relevant HLA type. The ex vivo response was dominated by HLA-C-restricted CMV-specific TCR beta clonotypes, and the single most frequent clonotype in two of eight donors was supplied by these HLA-C-restricted clonotypes.

In regard to this clonotype: The antigen this receptor binds is unknown. Compared with germline, one end of the junction differs, possibly owing to a read error.

CDR1 SGHTA and CDR2 FQGNSA were looked up in the germline V gene. The CDR3 runs 15 amino acids, cysteine and phenylalanine included. CDR3 DNA is the only sequence kept; it has 45 bases, read in frame from the first base. The instrument given in TCRdb is Illumina HiSeq 1500. TCRdb redid the processing of the public reads, applying fastp at Q25 and MiXCR, and retained in-frame beta chains. One record per CDR3 amino acid sequence lists the most common genes and DNA. In all, the sample holds about 320,000 distinct CDR3 sequences, and 9% to 9.5% of those were seen once. Together, the top ten hold around 4.1% of the sample.

The sequence derives from a human donor in good health (CMV status not recorded). Some clones in this sample may be carry-over from other donors' samples. This chain is built from TRBV7-2 and TRBJ2-2, with 8 middle bases fitting TRBD1. Material for sequencing was PBMCs. CDR3 loop: CASSPSTGVPGEPFF. The nucleotide sequence reads as follows: TGTGCCAGCAGCCCATCGACAGGGGTCCCCGGGGAGCCGTTTTTT.